This record concerns one T cell receptor (beta chain) sequence. Its antigen is not identified. This likely comes from a read error, as the CDR3 has no conserved phenylalanine or tryptophan at its end. Because the CDR3's place on the DNA is in doubt, the DNA is left out and the CDR3 is given as listed by TCRdb. The sample comes from a study of tumor-infiltrating lymphocytes in primary liver carcinoma. Turning to the study itself: The neoplasms were of stage T1-T3 N0M0, with dimensions of about 4.2 to 10 cm across.

TCR beta cDNA was made from roughly 450 ng total RNA with a constant-region primer. For TCR beta, libraries were produced by three nested multiplex PCR rounds using slightly modified ARM-PCR. MiXCR was run by TCRdb on the multiplex PCR reads, yielding one entry per CDR3 protein. This sample carries roughly 86,000 distinct CDR3 sequences, about 70% of them seen once, and the ten largest clones take around 30%. Study results and caveats: Blood's top-250-clone fraction was significantly lower than that of tumors (p = 0.039). It was tumor-adjacent and tumor-blood pairs that overlapped less than tumor region pairs did.

Taking about 19-31 mg of unsorted bulk tissue, the authors co-extracted RNA and DNA. Patients in the cohort were treatment-naive and living with chronic HBV infection. The TCR originated in a man in his forties with primary liver carcinoma and hepatitis B virus infection. Specimen: tumor-adjacent normal liver tissue.

The CDR3 reads CASSSRADYNKRFS. The genes are TRBV11-2 and TRBJ2-1; the D segment call TRBD1 is taken from the table without a DNA check. Inclusive of both ends, the CDR3 amounts to 14 amino acids. Germline loops: CDR1 SGHAT, CDR2 FQNNGV.